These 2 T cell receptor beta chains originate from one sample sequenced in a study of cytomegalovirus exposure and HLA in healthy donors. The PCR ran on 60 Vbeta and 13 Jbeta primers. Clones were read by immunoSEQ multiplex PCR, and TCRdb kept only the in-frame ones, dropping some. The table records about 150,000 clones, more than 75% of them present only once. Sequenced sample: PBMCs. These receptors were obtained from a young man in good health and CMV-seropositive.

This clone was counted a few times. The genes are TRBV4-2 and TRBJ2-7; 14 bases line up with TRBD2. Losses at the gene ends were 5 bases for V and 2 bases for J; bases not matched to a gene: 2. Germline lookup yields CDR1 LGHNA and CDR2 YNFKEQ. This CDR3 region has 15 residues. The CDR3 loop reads CASSWGLAGAYEQYF. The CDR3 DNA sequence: TGTGCCAGCAGCTGGGGACTAGCGGGAGCCTACGAGCAGTACTTC.

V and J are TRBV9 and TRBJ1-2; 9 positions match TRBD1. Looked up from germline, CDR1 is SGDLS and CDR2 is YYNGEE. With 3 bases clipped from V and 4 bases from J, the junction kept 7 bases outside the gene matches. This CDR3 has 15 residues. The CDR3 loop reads CASSAGPGQGYGYTF. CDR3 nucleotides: TGTGCCAGCAGCGCTGGACCGGGACAGGGCTATGGCTACACCTTC.